The source of this T cell receptor beta chain is a study of graft-versus-host responses after intestinal transplantation. At the level of the study: Every recipient had anti-thymocyte globulin induction and 2 to 3 years of tacrolimus plus steroids. General study points: GvH clones occurred in recipient marrow; some first appeared in ileum or blood.

As concerns this clone: Its antigen is as yet unknown.

CDR1 is SGHDT, CDR2 YYEEEE, per germline. The CDR3 extends over 13 amino acids. Trimming removed 4 bases at V and 2 bases at J, with 10 bases between. Method: immunoSEQ multiplex PCR; TCRdb's copy keeps in-frame clones and lacks some. The sample lists tens of thousands of clones, roughly 93% seen once, with over 0.15% in the top ten. The genes are TRBV5-6 and TRBJ2-7, with D perhaps matching TRBD1 or TRBD2 (5 bases each). The TCR was taken from a human donor who was the organ donor for an intestinal transplant. The sequencing used unstimulated CD4+ T cells sorted from spleen or lymph node cells, collected before transplant. Here the CDR3 DNA reads TGTGCCAGCAGCCCACGGGGCCCCTACGAGCAGTACTTC. Encoded protein: CASSPRGPYEQYF.